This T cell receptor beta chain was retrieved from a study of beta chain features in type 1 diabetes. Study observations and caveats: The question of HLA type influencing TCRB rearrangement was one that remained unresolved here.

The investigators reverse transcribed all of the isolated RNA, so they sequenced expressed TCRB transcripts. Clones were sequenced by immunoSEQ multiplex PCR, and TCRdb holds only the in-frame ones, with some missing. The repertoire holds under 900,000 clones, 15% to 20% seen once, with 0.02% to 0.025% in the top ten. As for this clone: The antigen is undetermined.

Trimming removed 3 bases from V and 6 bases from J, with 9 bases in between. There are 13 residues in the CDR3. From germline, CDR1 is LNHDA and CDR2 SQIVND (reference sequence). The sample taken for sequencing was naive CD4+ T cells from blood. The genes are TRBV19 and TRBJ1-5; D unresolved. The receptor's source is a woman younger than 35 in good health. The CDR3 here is CASSISWGQPQHF. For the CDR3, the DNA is TGTGCCAGTAGTATTTCGTGGGGTCAGCCCCAGCATTTT. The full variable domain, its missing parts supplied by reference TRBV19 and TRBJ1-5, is DGGITQSPKYLFRKEGQNVTLSCEQNLNHDAMYWYRQDPGQGLRLIYYSQIVNDFQKGDIAEGYSVSREKKESFPLTVTSAQKNPTAFYLCASSISWGQPQHFGDGTRLSIL.